This T cell receptor (beta chain) was found in a study of glioma-infiltrating T cells after dendritic cell vaccination. Data came from immunoSEQ multiplex PCR; TCRdb stores just in-frame clones and leaves some out. The sample consists of tens of thousands of clones, roughly 90% of them appearing once. CDR1 is LNHDA, CDR2 SQIVND, per germline (reference sequence). The CDR3 spans 15 residues. V was pared by 4 bases and J by 3 bases, with 1 base of the junction left unmatched. The specimen comprised blood, sampled before dendritic cell vaccination. V is TRBV19 and J is TRBJ2-5; 14 nucleotides agree with TRBD2. This receptor was taken from a human donor with glioblastoma. In DNA form, the CDR3 reads TGTGCCAGTAGTAAGGGACTAGCGGGAGAAGAGACCCAGTACTTC. Its translation is CASSKGLAGEETQYF.